This T cell receptor beta chain was obtained from a study of OX40 agonist ivuxolimab in advanced cancers. Overall study: Ivuxolimab, an agonist antibody against OX40 (CD134), was given to patients.

Profiled with immunoSEQ multiplex PCR; TCRdb holds only in-frame clones, not every one. The data hold roughly 58,000 clones, with approximately 93% observed a single time. At cycle 4 day 1, cycle 7 day 1, and baseline, blood was sampled. There are 14 residues in the CDR3. Germline V gene lookup returns CDR1 MNHEY and CDR2 SMNVEV (reference sequence). After removal of 5 bases from V and 6 bases from J, the junction contained 4 bases not matched to a gene. This clone was counted between two and nine times. The receptor was isolated from an adult with an advanced solid tumor such as melanoma, head and neck, liver or kidney cancer. The chain uses TRBV27 and TRBJ1-5, with 10 nucleotides matching TRBD1. This specimen was CD4+ or CD8+ T cells sorted from blood, taken in a trial of the OX40 agonist ivuxolimab. The CDR3 bases are TGTGCCAGCAGTCCGGGACAGGGGCGTCAGCCCCAGCATTTT. Amino acid sequence: CASSPGQGRQPQHF.